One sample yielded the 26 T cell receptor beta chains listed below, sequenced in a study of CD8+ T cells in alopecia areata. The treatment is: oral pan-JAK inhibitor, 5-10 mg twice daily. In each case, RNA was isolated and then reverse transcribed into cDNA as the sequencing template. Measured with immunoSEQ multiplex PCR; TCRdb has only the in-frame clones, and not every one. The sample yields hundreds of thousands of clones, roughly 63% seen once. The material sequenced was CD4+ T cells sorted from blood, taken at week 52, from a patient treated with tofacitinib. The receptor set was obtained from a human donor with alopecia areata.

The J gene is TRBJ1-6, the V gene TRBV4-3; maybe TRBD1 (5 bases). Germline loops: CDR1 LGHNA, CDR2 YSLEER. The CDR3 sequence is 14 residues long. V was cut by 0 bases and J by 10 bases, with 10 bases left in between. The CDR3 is CASSQEGRESPLHF. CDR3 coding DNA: TGCGCCAGCAGCCAAGAGGGACGGGAATCACCCCTCCACTTT.

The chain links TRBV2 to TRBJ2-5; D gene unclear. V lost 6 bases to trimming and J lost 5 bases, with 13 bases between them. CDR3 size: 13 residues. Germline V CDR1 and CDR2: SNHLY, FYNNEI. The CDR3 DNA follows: TGTGCCAGCAGATTATATGGAGTTGAGACCCAGTACTTC. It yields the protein CASRLYGVETQYF.

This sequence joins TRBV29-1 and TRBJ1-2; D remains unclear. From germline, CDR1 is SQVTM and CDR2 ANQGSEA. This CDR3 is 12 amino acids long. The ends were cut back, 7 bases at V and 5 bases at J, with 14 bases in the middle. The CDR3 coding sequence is TGCAGCGCAAAGCTAACAGTTTATGGCTACACCTTC. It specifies CSAKLTVYGYTF.

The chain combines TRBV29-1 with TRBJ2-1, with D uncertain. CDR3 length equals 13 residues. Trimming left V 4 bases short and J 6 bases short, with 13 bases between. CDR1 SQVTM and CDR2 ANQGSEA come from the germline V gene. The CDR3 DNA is TGCAGCGTTGCCCACGGGTGGGGCAATGAGCAGTTCTTC. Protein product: CSVAHGWGNEQFF.

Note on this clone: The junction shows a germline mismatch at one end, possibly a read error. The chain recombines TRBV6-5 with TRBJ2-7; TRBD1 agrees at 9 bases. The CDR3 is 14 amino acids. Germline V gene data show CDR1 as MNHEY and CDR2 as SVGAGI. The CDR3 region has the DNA TGTGCCAGCAGAACCCGGGACAGGGCCTACGGGCAGTACTTC. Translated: CASRTRDRAYGQYF.

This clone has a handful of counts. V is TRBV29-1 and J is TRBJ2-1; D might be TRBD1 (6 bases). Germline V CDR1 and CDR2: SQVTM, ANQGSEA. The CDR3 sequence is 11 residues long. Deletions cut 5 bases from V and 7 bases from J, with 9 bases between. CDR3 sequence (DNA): TGCAGCGTTTATACAGGGAATGAGCAGTTCTTC. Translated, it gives CSVYTGNEQFF.

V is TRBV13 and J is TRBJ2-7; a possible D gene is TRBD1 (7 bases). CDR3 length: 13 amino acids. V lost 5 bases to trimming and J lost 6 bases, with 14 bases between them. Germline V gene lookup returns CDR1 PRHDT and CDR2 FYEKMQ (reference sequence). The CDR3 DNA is TGTGCCAGCAGCCGACAGGGAGGAGGCGAGCAGTACTTC. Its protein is CASSRQGGGEQYF.

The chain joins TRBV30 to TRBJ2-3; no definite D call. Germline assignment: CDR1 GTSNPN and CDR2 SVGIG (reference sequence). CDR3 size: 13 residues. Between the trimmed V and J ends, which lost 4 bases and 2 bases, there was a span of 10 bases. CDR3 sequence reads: CAWTRAATDTQYF. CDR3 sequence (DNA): TGTGCCTGGACCCGGGCTGCCACAGATACGCAGTATTTT. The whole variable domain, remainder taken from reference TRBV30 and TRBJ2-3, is SQTIHQWPATLVQPVGSPLSLECTVEGTSNPNLYWYRQAAGRGLQLLFYSVGIGQISSEVPQNLSASRPQDRQFILSSKKLLLSDSGFYLCAWTRAATDTQYFGPGTRLTVL.

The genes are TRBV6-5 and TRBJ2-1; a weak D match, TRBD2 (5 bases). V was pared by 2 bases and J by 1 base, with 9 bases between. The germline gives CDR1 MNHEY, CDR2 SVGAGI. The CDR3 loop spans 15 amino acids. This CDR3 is CASSYEAASYNEQFF. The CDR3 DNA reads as TGTGCCAGCAGTTACGAAGCGGCATCCTACAATGAGCAGTTCTTC.

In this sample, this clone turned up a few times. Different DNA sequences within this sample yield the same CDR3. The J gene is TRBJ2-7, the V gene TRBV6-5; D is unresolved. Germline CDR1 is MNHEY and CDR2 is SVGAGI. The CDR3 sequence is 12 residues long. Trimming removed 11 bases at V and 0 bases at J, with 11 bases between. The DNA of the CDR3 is TGTGCCTCTACGTCGAGCTCCTACGAGCAGTACTTC. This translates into CASTSSSYEQYF.

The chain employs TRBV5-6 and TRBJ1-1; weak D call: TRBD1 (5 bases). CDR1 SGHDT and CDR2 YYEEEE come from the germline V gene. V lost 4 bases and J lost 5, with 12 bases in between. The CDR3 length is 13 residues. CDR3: CASSRGRGTEAFF. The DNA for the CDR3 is TGTGCCAGCAGCAGGGGACGTGGGACTGAAGCTTTCTTT.

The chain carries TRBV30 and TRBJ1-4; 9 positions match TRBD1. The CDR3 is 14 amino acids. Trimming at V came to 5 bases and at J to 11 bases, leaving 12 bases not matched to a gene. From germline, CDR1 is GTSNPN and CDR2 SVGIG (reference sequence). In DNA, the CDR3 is TGTGCCTGGGACACCGGGACAGGGAACAAGAAACTGTTTTTT. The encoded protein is CAWDTGTGNKKLFF.

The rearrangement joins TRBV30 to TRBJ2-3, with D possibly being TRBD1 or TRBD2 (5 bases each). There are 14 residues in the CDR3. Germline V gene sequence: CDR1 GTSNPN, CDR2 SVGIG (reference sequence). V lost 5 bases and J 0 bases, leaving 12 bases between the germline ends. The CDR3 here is CAWDGGTSTDTQYF. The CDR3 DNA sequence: TGTGCCTGGGATGGGGGAACTAGCACAGATACGCAGTATTTT.

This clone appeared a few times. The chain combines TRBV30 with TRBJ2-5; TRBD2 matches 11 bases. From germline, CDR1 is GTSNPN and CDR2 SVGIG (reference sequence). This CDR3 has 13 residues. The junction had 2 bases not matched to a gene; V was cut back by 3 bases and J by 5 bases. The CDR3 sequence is CAWSGTSGETQYF. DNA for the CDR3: TGTGCCTGGAGCGGGACTAGCGGTGAGACCCAGTACTTC.

CDR3 nucleotide sequence: TGTGCCAGCAGCCTGCTAGCGGGGTCAGATACGCAGTATTTT. This translates into CASSLLAGSDTQYF. The rearrangement uses TRBV7-2 and TRBJ2-3; 9 positions agree with TRBD2. Trimming removed 5 bases from V and 4 bases from J; junction bases left unmatched: 4. Germline V gene sequence: CDR1 SGHTA, CDR2 FQGNSA. The CDR3 spans 14 residues.

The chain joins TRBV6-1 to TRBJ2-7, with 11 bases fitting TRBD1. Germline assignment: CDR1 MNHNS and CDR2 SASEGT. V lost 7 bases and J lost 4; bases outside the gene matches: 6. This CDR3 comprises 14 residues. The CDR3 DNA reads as TGTGCCAGCAATCCGGGACAGGGGGTGTACGAGCAGTACTTC. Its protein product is CASNPGQGVYEQYF.

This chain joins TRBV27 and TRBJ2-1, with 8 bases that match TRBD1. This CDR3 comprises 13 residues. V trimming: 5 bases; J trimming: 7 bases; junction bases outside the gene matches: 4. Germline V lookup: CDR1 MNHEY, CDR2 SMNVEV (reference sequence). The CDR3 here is CASSPDRGNEQFF. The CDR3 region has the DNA TGTGCCAGCAGTCCCGACAGGGGAAATGAGCAGTTCTTC.

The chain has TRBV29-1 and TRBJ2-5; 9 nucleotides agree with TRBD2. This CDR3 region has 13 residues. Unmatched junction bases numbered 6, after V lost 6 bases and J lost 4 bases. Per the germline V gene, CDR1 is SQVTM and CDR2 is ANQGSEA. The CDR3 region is CSVKRGVGETQYF. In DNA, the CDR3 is TGCAGCGTCAAGCGGGGGGTTGGAGAGACCCAGTACTTC.

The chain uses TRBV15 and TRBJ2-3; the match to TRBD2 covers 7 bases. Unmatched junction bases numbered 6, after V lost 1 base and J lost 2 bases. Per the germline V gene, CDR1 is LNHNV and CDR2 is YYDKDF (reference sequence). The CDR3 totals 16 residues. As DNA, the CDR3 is TGTGCCACCAGCAGAGCGAGCGGGGCGAACACAGATACGCAGTATTTT. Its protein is CATSRASGANTDTQYF.

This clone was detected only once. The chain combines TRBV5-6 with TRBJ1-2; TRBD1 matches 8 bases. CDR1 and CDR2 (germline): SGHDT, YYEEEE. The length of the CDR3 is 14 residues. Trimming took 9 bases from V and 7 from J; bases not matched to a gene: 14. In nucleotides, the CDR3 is TGTGCCACCCGTCAGACAGGGGAGGAAAGTGGCTACACCTTC. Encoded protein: CATRQTGEESGYTF.

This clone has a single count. CDR3 nucleotide sequence: TGTGCCTGGGCGACAGGGGGGAACACTGAAGCTTTCTTT. Its translation is CAWATGGNTEAFF. The rearrangement uses TRBV30 and TRBJ1-1, with 9 bases lining up with TRBD1. Germline V gene data show CDR1 as GTSNPN and CDR2 as SVGIG (reference sequence). The CDR3 totals 13 residues. V shed 5 bases and J 1 base; nucleotides not matched to a gene: 2.

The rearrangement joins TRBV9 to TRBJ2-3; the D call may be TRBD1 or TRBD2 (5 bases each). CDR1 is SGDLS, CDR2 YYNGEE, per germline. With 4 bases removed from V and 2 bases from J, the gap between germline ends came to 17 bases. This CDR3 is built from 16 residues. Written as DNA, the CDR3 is TGTGCCAGCAGCCCCGGGGACCTAACCCCCACAGATACGCAGTATTTT. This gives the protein CASSPGDLTPTDTQYF.

CDR3 sequence (DNA): TGCAGCGTTATCCGGGGTTTCTACGAGCAGTACTTC. It translates to CSVIRGFYEQYF. The rearrangement links TRBV29-1 to TRBJ2-7; TRBD2 might be the D (5 bases). Germline values: CDR1 SQVTM, CDR2 ANQGSEA. CDR3 length equals 12 residues. The V gene lost 5 bases and the J gene lost 3 bases, with 11 bases spanning the gap.

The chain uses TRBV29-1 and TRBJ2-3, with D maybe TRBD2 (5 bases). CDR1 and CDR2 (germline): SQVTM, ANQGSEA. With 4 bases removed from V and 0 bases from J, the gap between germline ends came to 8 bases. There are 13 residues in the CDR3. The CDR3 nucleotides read TGCAGCGTTGTTGGCGGGAGCACAGATACGCAGTATTTT. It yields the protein CSVVGGSTDTQYF.

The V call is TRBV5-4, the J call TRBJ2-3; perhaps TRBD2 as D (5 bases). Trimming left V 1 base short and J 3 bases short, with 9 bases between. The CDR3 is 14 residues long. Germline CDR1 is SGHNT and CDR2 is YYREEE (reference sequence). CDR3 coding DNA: TGTGCCAGCAGCTTGACAGCGGTGACAGATACGCAGTATTTT. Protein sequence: CASSLTAVTDTQYF.

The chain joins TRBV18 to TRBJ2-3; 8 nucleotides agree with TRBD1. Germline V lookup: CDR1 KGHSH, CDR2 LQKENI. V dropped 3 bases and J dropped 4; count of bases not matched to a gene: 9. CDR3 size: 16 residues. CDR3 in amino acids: CASSPLDRVLSDTQYF. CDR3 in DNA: TGTGCCAGCTCACCCTTGGACAGGGTATTATCAGATACGCAGTATTTT.